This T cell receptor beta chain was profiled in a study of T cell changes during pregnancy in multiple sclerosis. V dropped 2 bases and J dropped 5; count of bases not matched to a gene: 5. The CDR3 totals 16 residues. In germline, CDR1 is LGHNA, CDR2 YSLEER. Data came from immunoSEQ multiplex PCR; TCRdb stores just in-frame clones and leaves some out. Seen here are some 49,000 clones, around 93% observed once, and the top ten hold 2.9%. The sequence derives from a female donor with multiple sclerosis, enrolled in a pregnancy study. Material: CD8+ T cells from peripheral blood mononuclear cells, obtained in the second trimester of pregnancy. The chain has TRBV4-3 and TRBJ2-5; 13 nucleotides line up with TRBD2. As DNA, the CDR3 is TGCGCCAGCAGCCAAACTAGCGGGGGGGCCTGGGAGACCCAGTACTTC. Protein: CASSQTSGGAWETQYF.